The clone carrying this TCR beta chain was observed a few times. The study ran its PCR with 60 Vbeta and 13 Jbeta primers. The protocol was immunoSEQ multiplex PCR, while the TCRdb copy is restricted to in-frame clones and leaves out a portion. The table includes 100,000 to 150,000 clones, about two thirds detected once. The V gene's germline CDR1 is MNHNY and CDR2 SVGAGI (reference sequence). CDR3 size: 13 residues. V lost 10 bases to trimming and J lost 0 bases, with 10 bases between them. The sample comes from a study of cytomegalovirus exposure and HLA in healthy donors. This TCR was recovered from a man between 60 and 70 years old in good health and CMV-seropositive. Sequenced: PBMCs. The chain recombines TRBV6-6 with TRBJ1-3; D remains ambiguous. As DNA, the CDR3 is TGTGCCACCCACCCTAGCTCTGGAAACACCATATATTTT. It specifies CATHPSSGNTIYF.